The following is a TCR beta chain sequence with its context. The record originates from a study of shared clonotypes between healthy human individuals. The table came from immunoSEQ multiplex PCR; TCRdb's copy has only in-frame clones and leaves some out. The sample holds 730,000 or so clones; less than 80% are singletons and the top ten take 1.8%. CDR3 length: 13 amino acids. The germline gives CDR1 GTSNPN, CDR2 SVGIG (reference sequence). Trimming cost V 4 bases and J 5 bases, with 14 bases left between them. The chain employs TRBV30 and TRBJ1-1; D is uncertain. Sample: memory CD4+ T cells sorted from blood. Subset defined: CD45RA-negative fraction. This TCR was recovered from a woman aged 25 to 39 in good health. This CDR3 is CAWKWASGTEAFF. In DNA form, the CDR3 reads TGTGCCTGGAAATGGGCTAGTGGGACTGAAGCTTTCTTT. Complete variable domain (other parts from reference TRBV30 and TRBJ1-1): SQTIHQWPATLVQPVGSPLSLECTVEGTSNPNLYWYRQAAGRGLQLLFYSVGIGQISSEVPQNLSASRPQDRQFILSSKKLLLSDSGFYLCAWKWASGTEAFFGQGTRLTVV.